This record concerns one T cell receptor beta chain sequence. These data are taken from a study of blood T cell repertoires in COVID-19. The trim removed 2 bases at V and 1 base at J, leaving 3 bases unmatched. Germline V gene sequence: CDR1 LNHDA, CDR2 SQIVND (reference sequence). The CDR3 covers 15 residues. In the original analysis: Amplification with reference gene primers provided the estimates of nucleated cell counts. The data were produced by immunoSEQ multiplex PCR, yet TCRdb's version contains in-frame clones alone and is incomplete. V and J calls and clone size are as listed in that table; D and trimming were resolved from the DNA. The sample holds 150,000 to 160,000 clones, 85% to 90% seen once.

The origin of this receptor is a woman aged 40 to 49 with acute or convalescent COVID-19. The chain recombines TRBV19 with TRBJ1-1, with 8 positions matching TRBD1. Sequenced: peripheral blood. The CDR3 region has the DNA TGTGCCAGTAGTATATATACAGGGGGGAACACTGAAGCTTTCTTT. Its translation: CASSIYTGGNTEAFF. Full variable domain (outside the CDR3, taken from reference TRBV19 and TRBJ1-1): DGGITQSPKYLFRKEGQNVTLSCEQNLNHDAMYWYRQDPGQGLRLIYYSQIVNDFQKGDIAEGYSVSREKKESFPLTVTSAQKNPTAFYLCASSIYTGGNTEAFFGQGTRLTVV.